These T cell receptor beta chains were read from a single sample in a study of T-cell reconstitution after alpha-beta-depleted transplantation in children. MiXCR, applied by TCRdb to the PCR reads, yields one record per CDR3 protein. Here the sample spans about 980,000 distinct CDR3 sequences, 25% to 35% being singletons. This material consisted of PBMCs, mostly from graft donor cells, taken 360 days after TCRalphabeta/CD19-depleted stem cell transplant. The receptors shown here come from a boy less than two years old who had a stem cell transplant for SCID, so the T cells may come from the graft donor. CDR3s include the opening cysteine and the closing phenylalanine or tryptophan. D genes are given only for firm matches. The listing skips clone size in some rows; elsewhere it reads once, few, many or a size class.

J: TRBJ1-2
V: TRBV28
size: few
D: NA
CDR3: CASSLDHGYTF
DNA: TGTGCCAGCAGTTTAGATCACGGCTACACCTTC

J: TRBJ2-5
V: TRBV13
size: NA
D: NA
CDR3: CASSLSGLPKGKSETQYF
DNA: TGTGCCAGCAGCTTATCGGGGCTGCCAAAGGGGAAATCAGAGACCCAGTACTTC

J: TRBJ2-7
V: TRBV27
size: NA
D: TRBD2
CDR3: CAIPGLAGKSYEQYF
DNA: TGTGCCATCCCGGGACTAGCGGGTAAGAGCTACGAGCAGTACTTC

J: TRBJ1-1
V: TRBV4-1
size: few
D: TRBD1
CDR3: CASSILSSRGSTEAFF
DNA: TGCGCCAGCAGCATCCTCTCGAGCAGGGGGAGCACTGAAGCTTTCTTT

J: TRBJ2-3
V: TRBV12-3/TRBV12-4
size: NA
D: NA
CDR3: CASSYAGRSTDTQYF
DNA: TGTGCCAGCAGTTACGCAGGGCGAAGCACAGATACGCAGTATTTT

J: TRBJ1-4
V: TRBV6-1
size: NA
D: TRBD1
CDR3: CASSQKNRGRTNEKLFF
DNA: TGTGCCAGCAGTCAAAAGAACAGGGGCCGGACTAATGAAAAACTGTTTTTT

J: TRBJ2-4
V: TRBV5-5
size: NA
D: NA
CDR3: CASSLSGPAPNIQYF
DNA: TGTGCCAGCAGCCTATCCGGACCGGCCCCAAACATTCAGTACTTC

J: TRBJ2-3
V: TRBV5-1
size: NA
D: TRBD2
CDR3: CASSPGTNPTDTQYF
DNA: TGCGCCAGCAGTCCCGGGACTAACCCCACAGATACGCAGTATTTT

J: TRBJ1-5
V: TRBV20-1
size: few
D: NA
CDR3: CSARDGGAVGNQPQHF
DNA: TGCAGTGCTAGAGATGGGGGGGCGGTGGGCAATCAGCCCCAGCATTTT

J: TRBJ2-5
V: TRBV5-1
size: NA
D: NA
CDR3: CASETGSGETQYF
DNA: TGCGCCAGCGAGACAGGATCGGGGGAGACCCAGTACTTC

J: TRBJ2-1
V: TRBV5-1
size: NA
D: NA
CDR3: CASRVGDNEQFF
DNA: TGCGCCAGCAGGGTCGGGGACAATGAGCAGTTCTTC

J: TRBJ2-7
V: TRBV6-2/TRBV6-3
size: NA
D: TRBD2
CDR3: CASSYRLAGGYEQYF
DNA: TGTGCCAGCAGTTACCGACTAGCGGGGGGATACGAGCAGTACTTC

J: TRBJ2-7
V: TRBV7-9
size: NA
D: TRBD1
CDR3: CASSYTDRPPYEQYF
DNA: TGTGCCAGCAGCTACACGGACAGGCCTCCCTACGAGCAGTACTTC

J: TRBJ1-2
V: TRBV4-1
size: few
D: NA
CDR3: CASSQDSANYGYTF
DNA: TGCGCCAGCAGCCAAGATTCGGCAAACTATGGCTACACCTTC

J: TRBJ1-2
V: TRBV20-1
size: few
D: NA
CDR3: CSAPSPPFGYTF
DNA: TGCAGTGCTCCATCTCCCCCGTTCGGCTACACCTTC

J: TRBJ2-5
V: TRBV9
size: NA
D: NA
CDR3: CASSVGKGPTIQETQYF
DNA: TGTGCCAGCAGCGTAGGAAAGGGACCAACTATACAAGAGACCCAGTACTTC

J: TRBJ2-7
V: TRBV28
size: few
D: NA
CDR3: CASSSRGLMSYEQYF
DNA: TGTGCCAGCAGTAGCCGAGGTCTCATGTCCTACGAGCAGTACTTC

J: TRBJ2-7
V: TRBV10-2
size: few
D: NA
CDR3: CASSESREFREQYF
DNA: TGCGCCAGCAGTGAGTCCAGGGAGTTTCGCGAGCAGTACTTC

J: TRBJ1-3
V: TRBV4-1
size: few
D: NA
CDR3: CASTRGPLGAGNTIYF
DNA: TGCGCCAGCACCCGTGGCCCTTTAGGCGCTGGAAACACCATATATTTT

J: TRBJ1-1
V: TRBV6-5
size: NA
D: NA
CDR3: CASSYLGGNTEAFF
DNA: TGTGCCAGCAGTTACTTGGGGGGGAACACTGAAGCTTTCTTT

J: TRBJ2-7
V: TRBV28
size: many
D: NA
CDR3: CASSRGSYEQYF
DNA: TGTGCCAGCAGTCGTGGCTCCTACGAGCAGTACTTC

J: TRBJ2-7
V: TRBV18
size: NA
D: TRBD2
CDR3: CASSLGLAGGPANYEQYF
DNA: TGTGCCAGCTCACTGGGACTAGCGGGGGGCCCGGCAAACTACGAGCAGTACTTC

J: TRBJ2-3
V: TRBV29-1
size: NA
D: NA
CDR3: CSVDLGGGTDTQYF
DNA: TGCAGCGTTGACTTGGGGGGCGGCACAGATACGCAGTATTTT

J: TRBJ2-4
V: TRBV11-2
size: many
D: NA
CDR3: CASSGAKNIQYF
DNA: TGTGCCAGCAGCGGGGCCAAAAACATTCAGTACTTC

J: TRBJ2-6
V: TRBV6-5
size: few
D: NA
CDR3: CASSYRQEGFGANVLTF
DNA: TGTGCCAGCAGTTACCGGCAGGAGGGATTTGGGGCCAACGTCCTGACTTTC

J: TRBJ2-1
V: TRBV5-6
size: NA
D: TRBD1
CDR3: CASSLVPGQVHEQFF
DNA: TGTGCCAGCAGCTTGGTCCCCGGACAGGTCCATGAGCAGTTCTTC

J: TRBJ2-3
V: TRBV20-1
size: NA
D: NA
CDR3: CSATLGPTTDTQYF
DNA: TGCAGTGCTACATTGGGACCCACGACAGATACGCAGTATTTT

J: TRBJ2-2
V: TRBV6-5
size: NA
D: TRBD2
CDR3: CASSYGGDTGELFF
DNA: TGTGCCAGCAGTTACGGGGGGGACACCGGGGAGCTGTTTTTT

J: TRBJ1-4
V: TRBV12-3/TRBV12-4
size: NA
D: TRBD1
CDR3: CASSQVKGGRYATNEKLFF
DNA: TGTGCCAGCAGCCAGGTGAAAGGGGGCCGATATGCAACTAATGAAAAACTGTTTTTT

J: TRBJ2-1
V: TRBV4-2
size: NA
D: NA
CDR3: CASSPRGADNEQFF
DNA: TGTGCCAGCAGCCCCCGGGGGGCCGACAATGAGCAGTTCTTC

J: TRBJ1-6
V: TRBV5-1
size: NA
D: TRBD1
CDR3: CASSPGQPHFYNSPLHF
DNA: TGCGCCAGCAGCCCGGGACAGCCCCACTTCTATAATTCACCCCTCCACTTT

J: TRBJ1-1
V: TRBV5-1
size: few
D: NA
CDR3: CASSLAGGSNTEAFF
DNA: TGCGCCAGCAGCTTGGCCGGGGGTTCGAACACTGAAGCTTTCTTT

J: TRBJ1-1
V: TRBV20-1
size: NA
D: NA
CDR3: CSARETGAAGTEAFF
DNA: TGCAGTGCTAGGGAGACGGGGGCGGCAGGCACTGAAGCTTTCTTT

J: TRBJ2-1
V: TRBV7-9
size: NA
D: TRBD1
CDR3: CASSGRLTGGRNEQFF
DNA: TGTGCCAGCAGCGGAAGGTTAACAGGGGGCCGGAATGAGCAGTTCTTC

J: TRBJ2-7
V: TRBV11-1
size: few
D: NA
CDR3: CASRLTLGYHYEQYF
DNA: TGTGCCAGCCGACTAACATTAGGGTATCACTACGAGCAGTACTTC